The TCR beta chain under discussion was sequenced for a study of Graves' ophthalmopathy and Graves' hyperthyroidism. In the study overall: Upon initial diagnosis and before any treatment, peripheral blood was collected. Study-wide results and caveats: In predicting ophthalmopathy progression, the model reached over 70% sensitivity and 72.22% specificity. Clonotypes were expanded in thyroid at above 0.001 frequency, and most also appeared in blood.

A word on this clonotype: As yet, its antigen is unknown.

The evidence that diagnosis relied on was clinical symptoms, serum thyroxine, TRAb, thyroid ultrasound and orbital computed tomography. Amplification of the TCR beta CDR3 regions used RNA transcripts (as template). Investigators did first-round RT-PCR with HTBI primers, then second-round multiplex PCR. TCRdb fed the multiplex PCR reads into MiXCR, producing one record per CDR3 protein. Of 150,000 or so distinct CDR3 sequences in the sample, under 45% were seen once. The origin of this receptor is a man aged 25-40 years with Graves' ophthalmopathy. The sample taken for sequencing was peripheral blood.

In nucleotides, the CDR3 is TGTGCCAGCAGTCTCTCGTCGGTGAACAATCAGCCCCAGCATTTT. The encoded protein is CASSLSSVNNQPQHF. The rearrangement links TRBV27 to TRBJ1-5; no clear D gene. This CDR3 is built from 15 residues. V shed 5 bases and J shed 3 bases, with 14 bases lying between them. In germline, CDR1 is MNHEY, CDR2 SMNVEV (reference sequence).